Sequencing of this T cell receptor beta chain was carried out in a study of OX40 agonist ivuxolimab in advanced cancers. Study information: It was ivuxolimab, an agonistic anti-OX40 (CD134) antibody, that patients were treated with. Patients with prior anti-PD-1, anti-PD-L1 or anti-CTLA-4 therapy were eligible; 40% had some. Partial responses occurred in three patients (one hepatocellular carcinoma, two cutaneous melanoma). Study-level results: Clonal expansion was seen in CD4+ and CD8+ blood T cells by week 6 at 0.1 to 3.0 mg/kg.

V was trimmed by 4 bases and J by 6 bases, leaving 12 bases between them. This CDR3 has 13 amino acids. Germline V gene data show CDR1 as SGHNT and CDR2 as YYREEE (reference sequence). Turning to this clone: No antigen is known for it.

Sequencing was performed with immunoSEQ multiplex PCR; in TCRdb, only in-frame clones are kept and a portion is missing. The table has 90,000 or so clones, roughly 89% seen once; the top ten hold under 9.5%. The sequenced sample was CD4+ or CD8+ T cells sorted from blood, obtained in a trial of the OX40 agonist ivuxolimab. The sequence was obtained from an adult with an advanced solid tumor such as melanoma, head and neck, liver or kidney cancer. The chain carries TRBV5-4 and TRBJ2-3; the D gene is possibly TRBD2 (5 bases). In DNA, the CDR3 is TGTGCCAGCAGCAGGGCTCTAGCTGATACGCAGTATTTT. Translated, it gives CASSRALADTQYF.